These T cell receptor beta chains were read from a single sample in a study of cytomegalovirus exposure and HLA in healthy donors. The assay was immunoSEQ multiplex PCR, and TCRdb's table has in-frame clones only and misses some. Among 57,000 or so clones listed, over 70% were seen once. Material: PBMCs. Source of these receptors: a man aged 50-60 years in good health and CMV-seropositive. CDR3s include the opening cysteine and the closing phenylalanine or tryptophan. A D gene is named only where the DNA matches it firmly. Some rows mark clone size as missing; the rest say once, few, many or name a class of expanded clone.

d_gene: TRBD1
len: 15
j_gene: TRBJ1-1
v_gene: TRBV7-8
abundance: -
CDR3nt: TGTGCCAGCAGCCCCAAGGACAGGCTGAACACTGAAGCTTTCTTT
CDR3aa: CASSPKDRLNTEAFF

d_gene: -
len: 15
j_gene: TRBJ2-7
v_gene: TRBV2
abundance: -
CDR3nt: TGTGCCAGCAGTGAAGGGCGACTAGTCAACTACGAGCAGTACTTC
CDR3aa: CASSEGRLVNYEQYF

d_gene: -
len: 14
j_gene: TRBJ2-7
v_gene: TRBV27
abundance: -
CDR3nt: TGTGCCAGCCCTCGGCGTCAGGGCACGTACGAGCAGTACTTC
CDR3aa: CASPRRQGTYEQYF

d_gene: -
len: 14
j_gene: TRBJ2-3
v_gene: TRBV6-6
abundance: -
CDR3nt: TGTGCCAGCTCTGGGACTGCCGCCGAGAAAGTGCAGTATTTT
CDR3aa: CASSGTAAEKVQYF

d_gene: TRBD2
len: 13
j_gene: TRBJ2-1
v_gene: TRBV7-2
abundance: -
CDR3nt: TGTGCCAGCAGACAACCTAGCGGCAATGAGCAGTTCTTC
CDR3aa: CASRQPSGNEQFF

d_gene: -
len: 15
j_gene: TRBJ1-2
v_gene: TRBV28
abundance: -
CDR3nt: TGTGCCAGCAGTCCCCGAGGACTCCTTAACTATGGCTACACCTTC
CDR3aa: CASSPRGLLNYGYTF

d_gene: -
len: 16
j_gene: TRBJ1-5
v_gene: TRBV28
abundance: -
CDR3nt: TGTGCCAGCAGTTTCAGGGGAACAGGCGGCAATCAGCCCCAGCATTTT
CDR3aa: CASSFRGTGGNQPQHF

d_gene: TRBD1
len: 17
j_gene: TRBJ1-5
v_gene: TRBV2
abundance: -
CDR3nt: TGTGCCAGCAGTTCCTGGACAGGGGGCGTAAGCAATCAGCCCCAGCATTTT
CDR3aa: CASSSWTGGVSNQPQHF

d_gene: -
len: 16
j_gene: TRBJ2-3
v_gene: TRBV4-2
abundance: few
CDR3nt: TGTGCCAGCAGCCTCCTCGGAGCGGCGGCCACAGATACGCAGTATTTT
CDR3aa: CASSLLGAAATDTQYF

d_gene: -
len: 14
j_gene: TRBJ1-1
v_gene: TRBV4-3
abundance: -
CDR3nt: TGCGCCAGCAGCTCCCCAGGGTCAAAGACTGAAGCTTTCTTT
CDR3aa: CASSSPGSKTEAFF

d_gene: -
len: 15
j_gene: TRBJ2-1
v_gene: TRBV7-2
abundance: -
CDR3nt: TGTGCCAGCAGCTTCGAGACTAGCTCCTACAATGAGCAGTTCTTC
CDR3aa: CASSFETSSYNEQFF

d_gene: -
len: 14
j_gene: TRBJ1-2
v_gene: TRBV7-2
abundance: -
CDR3nt: TGTGCCAGCAGCTTAAATGAGGCGACGGATGGCTACACCTTC
CDR3aa: CASSLNEATDGYTF

d_gene: -
len: 15
j_gene: TRBJ2-7
v_gene: TRBV6-6
abundance: -
CDR3nt: TGTGCCAGCAGTCCACGCCCGGACAGAACCTACGAGCAGTACTTC
CDR3aa: CASSPRPDRTYEQYF

d_gene: -
len: 14
j_gene: TRBJ2-3
v_gene: TRBV6-1
abundance: -
CDR3nt: TGTGCCAGCAGTGACAGGACTAGCACAGATACGCAGTATTTT
CDR3aa: CASSDRTSTDTQYF

d_gene: -
len: 11
j_gene: TRBJ2-3
v_gene: TRBV6-1
abundance: -
CDR3nt: TGTGCCAGCAGCAACACAGATACGCAGTATTTT
CDR3aa: CASSNTDTQYF

d_gene: TRBD2
len: 15
j_gene: TRBJ2-7
v_gene: TRBV19
abundance: -
CDR3nt: TGTGCCAGTAGTATCTCTACTAGCGGGCCCTACGAGCAGTACTTC
CDR3aa: CASSISTSGPYEQYF

d_gene: -
len: 12
j_gene: TRBJ2-3
v_gene: TRBV9
abundance: -
CDR3nt: TGTGCCAGCAGCGTAGCAGCGGATACGCAGTATTTT
CDR3aa: CASSVAADTQYF

d_gene: TRBD2
len: 14
j_gene: TRBJ2-7
v_gene: TRBV5-1
abundance: -
CDR3nt: TGCGCCAGCAGCTTAGCGGGAGCCGTCTACGAGCAGTACTTC
CDR3aa: CASSLAGAVYEQYF

d_gene: -
len: 16
j_gene: TRBJ1-5
v_gene: TRBV6-1
abundance: once
CDR3nt: TGTGCCAGCAGTGAACAGGGTCGGTCCCGCAATCAGCCCCAGCATTTT
CDR3aa: CASSEQGRSRNQPQHF

d_gene: -
len: 15
j_gene: TRBJ1-1
v_gene: TRBV6-5
abundance: -
CDR3nt: TGTGCCAGCAGTCCCTCGGCAGGGGCGAACACTGAAGCTTTCTTT
CDR3aa: CASSPSAGANTEAFF

d_gene: TRBD2
len: 14
j_gene: TRBJ2-1
v_gene: TRBV6-5
abundance: -
CDR3nt: TGTGCCAGTTATCGCGCGGGAGTAAGTGATGAGCAGTTCTTC
CDR3aa: CASYRAGVSDEQFF

d_gene: -
len: 14
j_gene: TRBJ1-1
v_gene: TRBV7-9
abundance: once
CDR3nt: TGTGCCAGCAGCAGTACAGGGCCGAACACTGAAGCTTTCTTT
CDR3aa: CASSSTGPNTEAFF

d_gene: TRBD2
len: 14
j_gene: TRBJ2-7
v_gene: TRBV6-5
abundance: once
CDR3nt: TGTGCCAGCAGCGCTAGCGGGAACCGCCACGAGCAGTACTTC
CDR3aa: CASSASGNRHEQYF

d_gene: -
len: 17
j_gene: TRBJ2-1
v_gene: TRBV4-3
abundance: -
CDR3nt: TGCGCCAGCAGCCAACCTATGATGGTAATCATCTACAATGAGCAGTTCTTC
CDR3aa: CASSQPMMVIIYNEQFF

d_gene: -
len: 14
j_gene: TRBJ1-6
v_gene: TRBV27
abundance: few
CDR3nt: TGTGCCAGCAGCTTTACAGGGCCCCTTTTACCCCTCCACTTT
CDR3aa: CASSFTGPLLPLHF

d_gene: TRBD1
len: 14
j_gene: TRBJ2-7
v_gene: TRBV6-6
abundance: -
CDR3nt: TGTGCCAGCAGTTACTCGGGACAGGACTACGAGCAGTACTTC
CDR3aa: CASSYSGQDYEQYF

d_gene: TRBD1
len: 15
j_gene: TRBJ2-2
v_gene: TRBV7-7
abundance: -
CDR3nt: TGTGCTAGCAGCTTACAGTCAGGGGGAATCGGGGAGCTGTTTTTT
CDR3aa: CASSLQSGGIGELFF

d_gene: TRBD1
len: 13
j_gene: TRBJ1-1
v_gene: TRBV14
abundance: -
CDR3nt: TGTGCCAGCAGCCGGAATCAGGGGGGTGAAGCTTTCTTT
CDR3aa: CASSRNQGGEAFF

d_gene: -
len: 12
j_gene: TRBJ2-3
v_gene: TRBV11-2
abundance: -
CDR3nt: TGTGCCAGCAGCTTAGTTCTGGATACGCAGTATTTT
CDR3aa: CASSLVLDTQYF

d_gene: -
len: 16
j_gene: TRBJ1-6
v_gene: TRBV4-2
abundance: -
CDR3nt: TGTGCCAGCAACCAAGACCCCAGGGGTTCCGGATCACCCCTCCACTTT
CDR3aa: CASNQDPRGSGSPLHF

d_gene: TRBD1
len: 15
j_gene: TRBJ1-1
v_gene: TRBV27
abundance: -
CDR3nt: TGTGCCAGCAGCTCTACAGGGGCGGGGAACACTGAAGCTTTCTTT
CDR3aa: CASSSTGAGNTEAFF

d_gene: TRBD1
len: 13
j_gene: TRBJ2-7
v_gene: TRBV9
abundance: -
CDR3nt: TGTGCCAGCAGCCCGGGACAGACCTACGAGCAGTACTTC
CDR3aa: CASSPGQTYEQYF

d_gene: TRBD1
len: 15
j_gene: TRBJ1-5
v_gene: TRBV5-1
abundance: -
CDR3nt: TGCGCCAGCAGCTTACAGGGGGCGACCAATCAGCCCCAGCATTTT
CDR3aa: CASSLQGATNQPQHF

d_gene: TRBD2
len: 16
j_gene: TRBJ2-1
v_gene: TRBV9
abundance: -
CDR3nt: TGTGCCAGCAGCGTAGTAGCGGGAGGGCCTATCAATGAGCAGTTCTTC
CDR3aa: CASSVVAGGPINEQFF